This TCR beta chain was sequenced during a study of shared clonotypes between healthy human individuals. Whole-study results and caveats: Clonotypes shared by all four sorted-subset donors had higher generation probabilities than non-shared clonotypes. The genetic and exposure-history diversity represented was limited by few donors. Several donors held approximately 5% of naive CD4 clonotypes in common.

This CDR3 is 13 amino acids long. Looked up from germline, CDR1 is SQVTM and CDR2 is ANQGSEA. Trimming shortened V by 6 bases and J by 5 bases, and 16 bases separated the two germline ends. Profiled with immunoSEQ multiplex PCR; TCRdb holds only in-frame clones, not every one. The sample includes about 1.5 million clones, approximately 98% of them seen just once. In the CD4+ fraction, cells were divided into CD45RA+ naive and CD45RA-negative memory subsets. Comment on this clone: What it binds is unknown.

The chain is built from TRBV29-1 and TRBJ1-1; the D is unclear. What was sequenced was naive CD4+ T cells sorted from blood. Stated subset: CD45RA+ positively selected. The clonotype was recovered from a man aged 25 to 45 in good health. In DNA form, the CDR3 reads TGCAGCGTGGCGCCGGGTTCCAATACTGAAGCTTTCTTT. Protein sequence: CSVAPGSNTEAFF.